The sequence of this T cell receptor beta chain was determined in a study of blood T cell repertoires in COVID-19. V gave up 5 bases and J gave up 7 bases; unmatched junction bases: 9. The CDR3 contains 15 residues. Per germline, CDR1 SGHTA and CDR2 FQGTGA. Clones were read by immunoSEQ multiplex PCR, and TCRdb kept only the in-frame ones, dropping some. In the table there are around 230,000 clones, around 83% of which are singletons. The sequence was obtained from a woman aged 45-60 years with acute or convalescent COVID-19. This sequence joins TRBV7-3 and TRBJ2-1, with TRBD2 matching 9 bases. The sample consisted of peripheral blood. The CDR3: CASSPRASGMNEQFF. The DNA for the CDR3 is TGTGCCAGCAGCCCCCGGGCTAGCGGGATGAATGAGCAGTTCTTC.